Each of the 11 T cell receptor beta chains below was sequenced from the same sample in a study of blood T cell repertoires in COVID-19. Here immunoSEQ multiplex PCR was the method, and the copy in TCRdb shows in-frame clones only, minus some. The repertoire has about 150,000 clones, roughly 80% of them found once; the top ten carry approximately 7.7%. Sequenced input: PBMCs or T cells enriched from blood (not recorded which). All receptors derive from a woman aged 50 to 60 who had recovered from COVID-19.

This CDR3 is CASSIALTGKGQPQHF. The DNA for the CDR3 is TGTGCCAGTAGTATAGCTTTAACAGGGAAGGGCCAGCCCCAGCATTTT. The gene calls are TRBV19 and TRBJ1-5, with D perhaps TRBD1 (6 bases). This CDR3 has 16 amino acids. Germline CDR1 reads LNHDA; CDR2 reads SQIVND (reference sequence). Trimming took 1 base from V and 7 from J, leaving 17 bases between them.

V gene TRBV29-1 combines with J gene TRBJ1-2, with unresolved D. V lost 5 bases and J 0 bases, leaving 10 bases between the germline ends. This CDR3 region has 13 residues. Germline CDR1 is SQVTM and CDR2 is ANQGSEA. Here the CDR3 reads CSVSQRANYGYTF. DNA of the CDR3: TGCAGCGTTTCCCAGCGAGCTAACTATGGCTACACCTTC.

This clone was observed once. J is TRBJ1-5 and V is TRBV19; the match to TRBD1 covers 7 bases. Germline loops: CDR1 LNHDA, CDR2 SQIVND (reference sequence). This CDR3 has 13 residues. J was trimmed by 2 bases and V by 6 bases; bases with no gene match: 1. In nucleotides, the CDR3 is TGTGCCAGTAGCGACAGGGGCAATCAGCCCCAGCATTTT. Its protein is CASSDRGNQPQHF.

This clone was counted a few times. The chain combines TRBV28 with TRBJ1-1; possible D gene TRBD1, 6 bases. Germline CDR1 MDHEN, CDR2 SYDVKM. The CDR3 is made up of 14 amino acids. The ends were cut back, 7 bases at V and 4 bases at J, with 16 bases in the middle. CDR3 protein: CASTRGGAGTEAFF. The CDR3 nucleotides are TGTGCCAGCACCCGCGGGGGGGCAGGCACTGAAGCTTTCTTT. Variable domain in full (rest from reference TRBV28 and TRBJ1-1): DVKVTQSSRYLVKRTGEKVFLECVQDMDHENMFWYRQDPGLGLRLIYFSYDVKMKEKGDIPEGYSVSREKKERFSLILESASTNQTSMYLCASTRGGAGTEAFFGQGTRLTVV.

This sequence joins TRBV19 and TRBJ1-5; D is perhaps TRBD1 (5 bases). With 0 bases removed from V and 7 bases from J, the gap between germline ends came to 10 bases. CDR3 size: 14 residues. The V gene's germline CDR1 is LNHDA and CDR2 SQIVND (reference sequence). The CDR3 nucleotides are TGTGCCAGTAGTATAGAGGGGACTAGGCAGCCCCAGCATTTT. Translated, it gives CASSIEGTRQPQHF.

The rearrangement joins TRBV7-9 to TRBJ1-2; 8 nucleotides match TRBD1. J lost 4 bases, V lost 3 bases, and 4 bases had no gene match. This CDR3 region has 14 residues. Germline loops: CDR1 SEHNR, CDR2 FQNEAQ (reference sequence). CDR3 protein: CASSFRQGSYGYTF. The DNA of the CDR3 is TGTGCCAGCAGCTTTCGACAGGGGAGCTATGGCTACACCTTC. The full variable domain, rest sourced from reference TRBV7-9 and TRBJ1-2, is DTGVSQNPRHKITKRGQNVTFRCDPISEHNRLYWYRQTLGQGPEFLTYFQNEAQLEKSRLLSDRFSAERPKGSFSTLEIQRTEQGDSAMYLCASSFRQGSYGYTFGSGTRLTVV.

The genes are TRBV5-4 and TRBJ2-1, with 13 nucleotides matching TRBD2. Germline assignment: CDR1 SGHNT and CDR2 YYREEE (reference sequence). V shed 5 bases and J 9 bases; nucleotides not matched to a gene: 5. This CDR3 has 14 amino acids. CDR3 amino acids: CASSLGLAGAEQFF. CDR3 bases: TGTGCCAGCAGTCTAGGACTAGCGGGAGCTGAGCAGTTCTTC.

The V and J genes are TRBV3-1 (or the pseudogene TRBV3-2) and TRBJ1-5, with a weak D call TRBD1 (5 bases). This CDR3 is 13 amino acids long. In germline, CDR1 is LGHDT, CDR2 YNNKEL (reference sequence). V shed 5 bases and J shed 8 bases, with 13 bases lying between them. CDR3 bases: TGTGCCAGCAGCGGGGCTGGGTTTGAGCCCCAGCATTTT. As protein: CASSGAGFEPQHF.

The chain is built from TRBV4-3 and TRBJ2-7, with D unclear. This CDR3 is 14 amino acids long. Germline V gene data show CDR1 as LGHNA and CDR2 as YSLEER. Trimming removed 1 base at V and 1 base at J, with 8 bases between. In DNA form, the CDR3 reads TGCGCCAGCAGCCAAGTGGGCGTTTCCTACGAGCAGTACTTC. Amino acids: CASSQVGVSYEQYF.

J is TRBJ2-3 and V is TRBV11-3, with 8 bases that match TRBD2. V was pared by 2 bases and J by 6 bases, with 4 bases of the junction left unmatched. Germline values: CDR1 SGHNT, CDR2 YENEEA. This CDR3 has 14 residues. The chain's CDR3 is CASSLSSGVDTQYF. CDR3 nucleotides: TGTGCCAGCAGCTTAAGTAGCGGGGTGGATACGCAGTATTTT. The full variable domain, rest sourced from reference TRBV11-3 and TRBJ2-3, is EAGVVQSPRYKIIEKKQPVAFWCNPISGHNTLYWYLQNLGQGPELLIRYENEEAVDDSQLPKDRFSAERLKGVDSTLKIQPAELGDSAVYLCASSLSSGVDTQYFGPGTRLTVL.

The rearrangement uses TRBV29-1 and TRBJ2-1; 10 nucleotides agree with TRBD1. The CDR3 is 12 amino acids. Losses at the gene ends were 8 bases for V and 7 bases for J; bases not matched to a gene: 5. From germline, CDR1 is SQVTM and CDR2 ANQGSEA. CDR3 amino acids: CSSRTGGNEQFF. CDR3 nucleotide sequence: TGCAGCTCGAGGACAGGGGGGAATGAGCAGTTCTTC.